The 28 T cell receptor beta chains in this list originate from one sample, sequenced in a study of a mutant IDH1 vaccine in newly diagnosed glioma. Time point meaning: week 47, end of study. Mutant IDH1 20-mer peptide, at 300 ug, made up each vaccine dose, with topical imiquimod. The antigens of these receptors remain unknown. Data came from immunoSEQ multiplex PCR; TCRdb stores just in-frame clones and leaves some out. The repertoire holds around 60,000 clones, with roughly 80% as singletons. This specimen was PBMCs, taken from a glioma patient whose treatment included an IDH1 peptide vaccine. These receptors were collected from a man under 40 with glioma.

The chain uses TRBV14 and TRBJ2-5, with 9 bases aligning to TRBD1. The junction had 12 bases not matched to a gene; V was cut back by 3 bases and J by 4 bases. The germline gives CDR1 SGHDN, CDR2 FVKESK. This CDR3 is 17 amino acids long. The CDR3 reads CASSQNRGQGSGETQYF. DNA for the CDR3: TGTGCCAGCAGCCAGAACAGGGGACAGGGTAGTGGAGAGACCCAGTACTTC.

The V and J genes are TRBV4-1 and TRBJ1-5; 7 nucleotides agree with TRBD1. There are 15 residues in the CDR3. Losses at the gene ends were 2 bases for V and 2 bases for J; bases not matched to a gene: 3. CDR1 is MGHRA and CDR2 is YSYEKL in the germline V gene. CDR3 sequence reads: CASSQPGQGNQPQHF. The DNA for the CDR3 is TGCGCCAGCAGCCAACCAGGACAGGGCAATCAGCCCCAGCATTTT.

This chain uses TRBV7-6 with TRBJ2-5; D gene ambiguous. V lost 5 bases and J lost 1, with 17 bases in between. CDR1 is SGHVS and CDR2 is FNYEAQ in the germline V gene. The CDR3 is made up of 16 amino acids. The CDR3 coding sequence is TGTGCCAGCAGCATCCCTCAGCCGCCACGCCAAGAGACCCAGTACTTC. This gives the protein CASSIPQPPRQETQYF.

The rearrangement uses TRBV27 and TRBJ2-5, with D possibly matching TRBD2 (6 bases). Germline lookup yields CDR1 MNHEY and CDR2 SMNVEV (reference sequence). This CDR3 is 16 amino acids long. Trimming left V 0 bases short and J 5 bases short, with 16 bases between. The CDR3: CASSLSGGIGLETQYF. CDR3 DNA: TGTGCCAGCAGTTTATCCGGGGGTATCGGGCTCGAGACCCAGTACTTC.

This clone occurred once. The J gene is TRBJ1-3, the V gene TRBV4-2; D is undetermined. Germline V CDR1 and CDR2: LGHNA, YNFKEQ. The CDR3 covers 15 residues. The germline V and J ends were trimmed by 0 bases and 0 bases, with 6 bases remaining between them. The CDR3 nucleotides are TGTGCCAGCAGCCAAGACCGTAGCTCTGGAAACACCATATATTTT. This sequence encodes CASSQDRSSGNTIYF.

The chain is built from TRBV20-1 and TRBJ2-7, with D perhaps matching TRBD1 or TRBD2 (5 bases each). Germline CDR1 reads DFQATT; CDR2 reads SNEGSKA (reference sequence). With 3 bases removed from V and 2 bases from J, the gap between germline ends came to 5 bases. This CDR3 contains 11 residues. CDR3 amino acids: CSARGAYEQYF. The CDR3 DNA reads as TGCAGTGCTAGGGGGGCCTACGAGCAGTACTTC.

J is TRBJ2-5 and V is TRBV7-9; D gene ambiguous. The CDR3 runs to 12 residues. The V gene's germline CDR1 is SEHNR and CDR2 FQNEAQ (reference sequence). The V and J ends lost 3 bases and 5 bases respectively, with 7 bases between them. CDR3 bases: TGTGCCAGCAGCTTGTTTCACGAGACCCAGTACTTC. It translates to CASSLFHETQYF.

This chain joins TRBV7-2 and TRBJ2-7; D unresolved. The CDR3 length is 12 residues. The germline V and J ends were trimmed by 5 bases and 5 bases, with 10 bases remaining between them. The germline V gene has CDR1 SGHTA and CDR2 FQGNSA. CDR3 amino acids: CASSPTWHEQYF. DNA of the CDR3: TGTGCCAGCAGCCCGACGTGGCACGAGCAGTACTTC.

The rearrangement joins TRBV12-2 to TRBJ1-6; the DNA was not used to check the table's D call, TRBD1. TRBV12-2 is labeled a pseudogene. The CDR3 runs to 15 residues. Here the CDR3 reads CASRLGTGENSPLHF. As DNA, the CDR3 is TGTGCAAGTCGCTTAGGGACAGGGGAAAATTCACCCCTCCACTTT.

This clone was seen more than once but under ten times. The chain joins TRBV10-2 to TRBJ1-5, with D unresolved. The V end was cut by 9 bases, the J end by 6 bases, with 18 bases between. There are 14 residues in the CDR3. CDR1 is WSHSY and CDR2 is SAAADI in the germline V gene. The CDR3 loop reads CASTRTPEGQPQHF. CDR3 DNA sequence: TGCGCCAGTACCCGGACCCCCGAAGGTCAGCCCCAGCATTTT.

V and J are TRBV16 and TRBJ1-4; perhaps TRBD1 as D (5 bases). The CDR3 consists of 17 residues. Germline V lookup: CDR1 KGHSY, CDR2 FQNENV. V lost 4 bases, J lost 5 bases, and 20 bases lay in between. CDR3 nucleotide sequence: TGTGCCAGCAGCCGCAGCGGTCTCGGAGACAGAAATGAAAAACTGTTTTTT. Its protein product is CASSRSGLGDRNEKLFF.

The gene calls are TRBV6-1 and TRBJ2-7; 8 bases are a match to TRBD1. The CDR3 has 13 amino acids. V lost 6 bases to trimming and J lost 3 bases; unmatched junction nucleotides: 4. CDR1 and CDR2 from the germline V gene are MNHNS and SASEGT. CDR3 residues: CASRGTGRYEQYF. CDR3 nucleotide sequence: TGTGCCAGCAGGGGGACAGGCCGCTACGAGCAGTACTTC.

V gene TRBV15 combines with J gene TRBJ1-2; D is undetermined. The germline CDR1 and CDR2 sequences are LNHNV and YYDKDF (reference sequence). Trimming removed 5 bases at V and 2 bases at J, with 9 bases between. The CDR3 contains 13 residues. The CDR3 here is CATSGDGNYGYTF. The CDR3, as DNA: TGTGCCACCAGCGGGGATGGGAACTATGGCTACACCTTC.

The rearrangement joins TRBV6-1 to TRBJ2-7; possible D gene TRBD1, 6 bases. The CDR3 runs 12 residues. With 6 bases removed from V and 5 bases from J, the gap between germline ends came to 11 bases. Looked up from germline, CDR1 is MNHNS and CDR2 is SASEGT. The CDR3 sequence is CASSTGFHEQYF. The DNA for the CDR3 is TGTGCCAGCAGCACAGGGTTCCACGAGCAGTACTTC.

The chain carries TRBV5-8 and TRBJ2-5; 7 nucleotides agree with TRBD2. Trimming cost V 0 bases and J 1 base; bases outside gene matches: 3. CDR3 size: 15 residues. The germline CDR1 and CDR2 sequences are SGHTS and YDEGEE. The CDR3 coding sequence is TGTGCCAGCAGCTTGGCGGGGGGACTCCAAGAGACCCAGTACTTC. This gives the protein CASSLAGGLQETQYF.

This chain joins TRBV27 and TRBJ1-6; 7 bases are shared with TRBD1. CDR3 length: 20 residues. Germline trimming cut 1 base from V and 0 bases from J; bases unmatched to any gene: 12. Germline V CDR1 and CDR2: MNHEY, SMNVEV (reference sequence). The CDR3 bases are TGTGCCAGCAGTTTATTTGTGATTGGACAGGCCAGCTCCTATAATTCACCCCTCCACTTT. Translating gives CASSLFVIGQASSYNSPLHF.

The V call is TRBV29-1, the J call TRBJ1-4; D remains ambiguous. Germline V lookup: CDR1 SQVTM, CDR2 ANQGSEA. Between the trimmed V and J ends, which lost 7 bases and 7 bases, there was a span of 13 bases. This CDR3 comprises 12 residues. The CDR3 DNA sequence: TGCAGCGGCGGCCGCGAGGGTGAAAAACTGTTTTTT. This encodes CSGGREGEKLFF.

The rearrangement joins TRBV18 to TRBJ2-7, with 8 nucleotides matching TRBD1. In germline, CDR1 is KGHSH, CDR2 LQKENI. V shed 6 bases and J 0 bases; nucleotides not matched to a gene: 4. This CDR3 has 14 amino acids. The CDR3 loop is CASSGQVPSYEQYF. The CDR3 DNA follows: TGTGCCAGCTCGGGACAGGTCCCCTCCTACGAGCAGTACTTC.

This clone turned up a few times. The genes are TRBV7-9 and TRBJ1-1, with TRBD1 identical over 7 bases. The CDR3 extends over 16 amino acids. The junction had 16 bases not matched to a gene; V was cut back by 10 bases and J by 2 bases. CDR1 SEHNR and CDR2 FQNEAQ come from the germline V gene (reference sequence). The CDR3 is CATPRLQGKFNTEAFF. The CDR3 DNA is TGTGCCACCCCCAGGCTACAGGGGAAATTTAACACTGAAGCTTTCTTT.

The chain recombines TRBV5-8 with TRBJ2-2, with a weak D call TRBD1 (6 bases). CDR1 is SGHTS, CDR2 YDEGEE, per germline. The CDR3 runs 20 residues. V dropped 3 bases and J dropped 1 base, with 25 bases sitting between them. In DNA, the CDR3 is TGTGCCAGCAGCTCGGAGACGGGCCGGGACACGGTAATGAACACCGGGGAGCTGTTTTTT. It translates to CASSSETGRDTVMNTGELFF. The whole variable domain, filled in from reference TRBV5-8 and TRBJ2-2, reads EAGVTQSPTHLIKTRGQQATLRCSPISGHTSVYWYQQALGLGLQFLLWYDEGEERNRGNFPPRFSGRQFPNYSSELNVNALELEDSALYLCASSSETGRDTVMNTGELFFGEGSRLTVL.

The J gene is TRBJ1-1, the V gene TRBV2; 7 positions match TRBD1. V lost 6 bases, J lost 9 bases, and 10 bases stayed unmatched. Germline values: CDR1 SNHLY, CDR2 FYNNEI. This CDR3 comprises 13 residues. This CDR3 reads CASRRDRQGQAFF. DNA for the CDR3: TGTGCCAGCAGGCGAGATCGACAGGGACAAGCTTTCTTT.

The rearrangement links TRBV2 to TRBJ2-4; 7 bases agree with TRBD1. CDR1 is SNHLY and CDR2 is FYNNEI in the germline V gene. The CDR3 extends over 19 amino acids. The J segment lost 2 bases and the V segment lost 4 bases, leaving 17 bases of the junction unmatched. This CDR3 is CASSVIPPRGFDSKNIQYF. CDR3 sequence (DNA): TGTGCCAGCAGTGTCATCCCCCCCAGGGGGTTCGATTCCAAAAACATTCAGTACTTC.

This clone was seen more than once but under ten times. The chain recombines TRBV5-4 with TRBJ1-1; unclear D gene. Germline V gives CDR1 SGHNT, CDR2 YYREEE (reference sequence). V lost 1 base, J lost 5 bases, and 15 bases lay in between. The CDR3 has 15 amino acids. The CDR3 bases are TGTGCCAGCAGCTTGCGTCGGGGAAGGGAAACTGAAGCTTTCTTT. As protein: CASSLRRGRETEAFF.

This CDR3 reads CASSQEKGQGELRYYEQYF. In nucleotides, the CDR3 is TGCGCCAGCAGCCAAGAGAAGGGACAGGGAGAATTGCGCTACTACGAGCAGTACTTC. V and J are TRBV4-1 and TRBJ2-7, with 9 positions matching TRBD1. V lost 0 bases, J lost 3 bases, and 15 bases stayed unmatched. CDR1 is MGHRA, CDR2 YSYEKL, per germline. CDR3 size: 19 residues.

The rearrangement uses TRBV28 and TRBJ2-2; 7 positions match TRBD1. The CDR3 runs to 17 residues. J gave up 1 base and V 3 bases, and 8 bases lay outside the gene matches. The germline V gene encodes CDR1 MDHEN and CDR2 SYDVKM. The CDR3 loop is CASSFRPRTGNTGELFF. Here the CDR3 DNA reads TGTGCCAGCAGTTTTCGTCCGCGGACAGGGAACACCGGGGAGCTGTTTTTT. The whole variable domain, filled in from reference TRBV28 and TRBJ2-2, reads DVKVTQSSRYLVKRTGEKVFLECVQDMDHENMFWYRQDPGLGLRLIYFSYDVKMKEKGDIPEGYSVSREKKERFSLILESASTNQTSMYLCASSFRPRTGNTGELFFGEGSRLTVL.

CDR3 protein: CSVEASRRGIYGYTF. The CDR3, as DNA: TGCAGCGTTGAAGCCTCTCGACGGGGAATCTATGGCTACACCTTC. The chain couples TRBV29-1 to TRBJ1-2; D unclear. The CDR3 runs to 15 residues. V lost 1 base and J lost 4, with 16 bases in between. Per germline, CDR1 SQVTM and CDR2 ANQGSEA.

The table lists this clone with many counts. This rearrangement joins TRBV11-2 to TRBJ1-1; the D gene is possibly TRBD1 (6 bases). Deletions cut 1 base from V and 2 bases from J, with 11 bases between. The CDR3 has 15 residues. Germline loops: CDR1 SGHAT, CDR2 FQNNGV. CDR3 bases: TGTGCCAGCAGCTTAGCGGACAGCTCAAACACTGAAGCTTTCTTT. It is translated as CASSLADSSNTEAFF.

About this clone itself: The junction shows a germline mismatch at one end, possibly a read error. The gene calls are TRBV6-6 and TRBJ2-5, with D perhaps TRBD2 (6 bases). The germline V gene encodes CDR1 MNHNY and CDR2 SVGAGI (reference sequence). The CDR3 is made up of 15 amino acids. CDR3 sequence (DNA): TGTGCCAGCAGTACCGGCGGGACTCTTCAAGAGATCCAGTACTTC. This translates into CASSTGGTLQEIQYF.